These 16 T cell receptor beta chains came from one sample sequenced in a study of cytomegalovirus exposure and HLA in healthy donors. PCR was performed using 60 Vbeta and 13 Jbeta primers. This table comes from immunoSEQ multiplex PCR, and its TCRdb copy is limited to in-frame clones, with some not included. Among 150,000 to 200,000 clones listed, about 80% were seen once. Input material: PBMCs. The source of these receptors is a woman aged 30 to 39 in good health and CMV-seropositive.

The V and J genes are TRBV5-1 and TRBJ2-2, with a possible D match to TRBD2 (6 bases). CDR3 length: 17 residues. Germline-derived CDR1 and CDR2 are SGHRS and YFSETQ. V lost 3 bases and J lost 2, with 17 bases in between. The CDR3 is CASSSPGAGLNTGELFF. The CDR3 nucleotides read TGCGCCAGCAGCTCCCCTGGGGCGGGATTAAACACCGGGGAGCTGTTTTTT. The full variable domain, rest sourced from reference TRBV5-1 and TRBJ2-2, is KAGVTQTPRYLIKTRGQQVTLSCSPISGHRSVSWYQQTPGQGLQFLFEYFSETQRNKGNFPGRFSGRQFSNSRSEMNVSTLELGDSALYLCASSSPGAGLNTGELFFGEGSRLTVL.

The J gene is TRBJ1-5, the V gene TRBV12-5; D is unclear. V was clipped by 7 bases and J by 7 bases, with 14 bases between them. CDR3 size: 13 residues. Germline assignment: CDR1 LGHNT and CDR2 FRNRAP. CDR3 bases: TGTGCTAGTGAGCGGGAAACTGCGCAGCCCCAGCATTTT. Amino acid sequence: CASERETAQPQHF.

J is TRBJ2-1 and V is TRBV20-1; the D gene is possibly TRBD1 (5 bases). V was clipped by 5 bases and J by 6 bases, with 8 bases between them. The CDR3 spans 11 residues. Germline CDR1 is DFQATT and CDR2 is SNEGSKA (reference sequence). CDR3 sequence reads: CSASGSNEQFF. The CDR3 coding sequence is TGCAGTGCTTCAGGGTCCAATGAGCAGTTCTTC.

The genes are TRBV28 and TRBJ2-1, with a tentative D call TRBD2 (6 bases). The CDR3 sequence is 14 residues long. Germline CDR1 and CDR2: MDHEN and SYDVKM. Trimming took off 0 bases at V and 7 bases at J, with 10 bases between the two ends. The CDR3 protein is CASSLWGRGNEQFF. The CDR3 region has the DNA TGTGCCAGCAGTTTATGGGGCCGGGGGAATGAGCAGTTCTTC. Full variable domain (rest looked up from reference TRBV28 and TRBJ2-1): DVKVTQSSRYLVKRTGEKVFLECVQDMDHENMFWYRQDPGLGLRLIYFSYDVKMKEKGDIPEGYSVSREKKERFSLILESASTNQTSMYLCASSLWGRGNEQFFGPGTRLTVL.

This chain uses TRBV11-3 with TRBJ2-7; TRBD1 matches 7 bases. V lost 5 bases and J lost 3; bases outside the gene matches: 7. Germline V lookup: CDR1 SGHNT, CDR2 YENEEA. The CDR3 is made up of 14 amino acids. In nucleotides, the CDR3 is TGTGCCAGCAGCACGCGACAGGGCCACTACGAGCAGTACTTC. Amino acids: CASSTRQGHYEQYF.

The rearrangement uses TRBV5-4 and TRBJ2-7; TRBD1 matches at 7 bases. Germline V lookup: CDR1 SGHNT, CDR2 YYREEE (reference sequence). The CDR3 is 13 amino acids. V was clipped by 3 bases and J by 3 bases; unmatched bases: 3. The CDR3, as DNA: TGTGCCAGCAGCTCGGACAGGAACTACGAGCAGTACTTC. This sequence encodes CASSSDRNYEQYF.

This sequence joins TRBV28 and TRBJ1-5; 9 bases line up with TRBD1. Germline V gene data show CDR1 as MDHEN and CDR2 as SYDVKM. The length of the CDR3 is 16 residues. The ends lost 6 bases at V and 8 bases at J; junction bases unmatched: 14. The CDR3 DNA sequence: TGTGCCAGCAGCCCCGTAAGAAAGACAGGGGGAGAGCCCCAGCATTTT. As protein: CASSPVRKTGGEPQHF.

This clone was seen only a few times. The chain links TRBV6-5 to TRBJ2-1, with a weak D call TRBD2 (6 bases). The V gene's germline CDR1 is MNHEY and CDR2 SVGAGI. The CDR3 has 15 residues. Trimming shortened V by 0 bases and J by 4 bases, and 10 bases separated the two germline ends. In DNA, the CDR3 is TGTGCCAGCAGTTACTCGTCAGGAGGGTACAATGAGCAGTTCTTC. Protein sequence: CASSYSSGGYNEQFF.

In its sample, this clone was seen a few times. This sample also contains other DNA sequences that code for the same CDR3. The chain has TRBV9 and TRBJ1-3; the D gene is possibly TRBD1 (5 bases). CDR3 length: 13 amino acids. V dropped 4 bases and J dropped 0 bases, with 5 bases sitting between them. Germline lookup yields CDR1 SGDLS and CDR2 YYNGEE. The CDR3 here is CASSTGSGNTIYF. The CDR3 DNA sequence: TGTGCCAGCAGCACAGGCTCTGGAAACACCATATATTTT.

The V and J genes are TRBV27 and TRBJ1-5; D ambiguous. V lost 0 bases and J lost 6, with 9 bases in between. The germline V gene encodes CDR1 MNHEY and CDR2 SMNVEV (reference sequence). This CDR3 is built from 14 residues. CDR3 sequence reads: CASSLSAGIQPQHF. The DNA of the CDR3 is TGTGCCAGCAGTTTATCGGCGGGGATTCAGCCCCAGCATTTT.

The chain recombines TRBV19 with TRBJ2-5, with 8 bases identical to TRBD1. Trimming took 5 bases from V and 5 from J; bases not matched to a gene: 10. The CDR3 has 15 amino acids. The germline V gene has CDR1 LNHDA and CDR2 SQIVND (reference sequence). The DNA for the CDR3 is TGTGCCAGTAGTGTACCGGGACAGGTAATCGAGACCCAGTACTTC. Translation gives CASSVPGQVIETQYF.

This clone appeared once. J is TRBJ2-2 and V is TRBV15; 10 bases fit TRBD2. The CDR3 is made up of 18 amino acids. The V and J ends lost 3 bases and 1 base, in that order; junction bases with no gene match: 8. Germline lookup yields CDR1 LNHNV and CDR2 YYDKDF (reference sequence). The CDR3 region has the DNA TGTGCCACCAGCAGTGCAAACATAGCGGGAGGGAACACCGGGGAGCTGTTTTTT. It is translated as CATSSANIAGGNTGELFF.

For the CDR3, the DNA is TGTGCCAGCAGCTTCGAACTACAGGGTCGGACAGATACGCAGTATTTT. It is translated as CASSFELQGRTDTQYF. The V call is TRBV5-8, the J call TRBJ2-3, with D possibly matching TRBD1 (6 bases). V was shortened by 2 bases and J by 3 bases, with 16 bases between the two germline ends. This CDR3 is 16 amino acids long. The germline gives CDR1 SGHTS, CDR2 YDEGEE.

The V gene is TRBV5-6, the J gene TRBJ2-2; D perhaps matches TRBD2 (6 bases). The CDR3 sequence is 15 residues long. V shed 2 bases and J shed 3 bases, with 11 bases lying between them. CDR1 SGHDT and CDR2 YYEEEE come from the germline V gene. The chain's CDR3 is CASSFGGRDTGELFF. The CDR3 region has the DNA TGTGCCAGCAGCTTCGGGGGTAGGGACACCGGGGAGCTGTTTTTT. The variable domain in full, completed from reference TRBV5-6 and TRBJ2-2, reads DAGVTQSPTHLIKTRGQQVTLRCSPKSGHDTVSWYQQALGQGPQFIFQYYEEEERQRGNFPDRFSGHQFPNYSSELNVNALLLGDSALYLCASSFGGRDTGELFFGEGSRLTVL.

V is TRBV7-2 and J is TRBJ2-7; TRBD2 matches 11 bases. Trimming removed 7 bases from V and 2 bases from J; junction bases left unmatched: 7. The CDR3 is made up of 15 amino acids. Looked up from germline, CDR1 is SGHTA and CDR2 is FQGNSA. CDR3 bases: TGTGCCAGCAAGACTAGCGGGATTCAAGCCTACGAGCAGTACTTC. Its translation is CASKTSGIQAYEQYF.

This clone was counted between two and nine times. This chain's CDR3 is CASRALGGNYGYTF. The CDR3 DNA is TGTGCCAGCAGGGCCCTAGGGGGTAACTATGGCTACACCTTC. The rearrangement joins TRBV27 to TRBJ1-2; the D gene is possibly TRBD1 (6 bases). This CDR3 comprises 14 residues. Between the trimmed V and J ends, which lost 6 bases and 1 base, there was a span of 12 bases. Looked up from germline, CDR1 is MNHEY and CDR2 is SMNVEV (reference sequence).